Listed below are T cell receptor beta chains from one sample, sequenced in a study of cytomegalovirus exposure and HLA in healthy donors. The assay was immunoSEQ multiplex PCR, and TCRdb's table has in-frame clones only and misses some. The sample shows 110,000 to 150,000 clones, around 80% of them seen only once. The sequencing input was PBMCs. Every receptor here comes from a female donor in good health and CMV-seronegative. Each CDR3 is given with its conserved first and last residue. The D gene is left open where the match is weak. Size tells how often a clone was seen (once, few, many) or the class of an expanded clone, and some rows leave it out.

V	D	size	J	length	CDR3	DNA
TRBV6-5	.	.	TRBJ2-7	14	CASRLEGDSYEQYF	TGTGCCAGCAGACTAGAGGGGGATTCCTACGAGCAGTACTTC
TRBV4-2	.	.	TRBJ2-1	13	CASSSRKAYEQFF	TGTGCCAGCAGCTCCCGGAAAGCGTATGAGCAGTTCTTC
TRBV9	TRBD1	.	TRBJ2-2	16	CASSEAGTGNTGELFF	TGTGCCAGCAGCGAAGCCGGGACAGGGAACACCGGGGAGCTGTTTTTT
TRBV6-5	.	.	TRBJ2-1	15	CASSSPRDTYNEQFF	TGTGCCAGCAGTTCGCCCCGGGACACCTACAATGAGCAGTTCTTC
TRBV25-1	TRBD1	.	TRBJ2-4	13	CASGQESQNIQYF	TGTGCCAGCGGACAGGAAAGTCAAAACATTCAGTACTTC
TRBV28	TRBD2	.	TRBJ2-2	19	CASSPEGVAGGSSTGELFF	TGTGCCAGCAGTCCCGAAGGGGTAGCGGGAGGTTCGAGCACCGGGGAGCTGTTTTTT
TRBV6-5	.	.	TRBJ2-2	16	CASSYSGRGRVGELFF	TGTGCCAGCAGTTACTCGGGCAGGGGAAGAGTCGGGGAGCTGTTTTTT
TRBV27	TRBD2	.	TRBJ2-7	13	CTARGLAGREQYF	TGTACGGCGAGGGGACTAGCGGGACGCGAGCAGTACTTC
TRBV10-3	TRBD1	once	TRBJ2-7	14	CAISRDSLAYEQYF	TGTGCCATCAGCCGGGACAGTCTCGCCTACGAGCAGTACTTC
TRBV19	TRBD1	.	TRBJ1-5	17	CASSIYGTGISNQPQHF	TGTGCCAGTAGTATTTACGGGACAGGGATCAGCAATCAGCCCCAGCATTTT
TRBV28	TRBD1	.	TRBJ2-3	17	CASSPLRDRRSTDTQYF	TGTGCCAGCAGTCCCCTTAGGGACAGGCGAAGCACAGATACGCAGTATTTT
TRBV27	.	.	TRBJ1-5	15	CASSAEGEWLKPQHF	TGTGCCAGCAGTGCAGAAGGGGAATGGTTGAAGCCCCAGCATTTT
TRBV5-6	.	.	TRBJ1-3	14	CASSSRGSGNTIYF	TGTGCCAGCAGCTCCCGGGGCTCTGGAAACACCATATATTTT
TRBV6-5	.	.	TRBJ2-5	14	CASSYSVLQETQYF	TGTGCCAGCAGTTACTCGGTGCTACAAGAGACCCAGTACTTC
TRBV13	.	.	TRBJ2-3	14	CASRPWSGTDTQYF	TGTGCCAGCAGGCCCTGGTCCGGGACAGATACGCAGTATTTT
TRBV6-1	TRBD2	few	TRBJ2-1	15	CASSTTSGRQNEQFF	TGTGCCAGCAGTACGACTAGCGGGAGGCAGAATGAGCAGTTCTTC
TRBV29-1	TRBD2	.	TRBJ2-1	13	CSVPLAGYNEQFF	TGCAGCGTTCCACTAGCGGGATACAATGAGCAGTTCTTC
TRBV19	.	.	TRBJ2-3	14	CASSIGGGTDTQYF	TGTGCCAGTAGTATAGGAGGTGGCACAGATACGCAGTATTTT
TRBV6-5	TRBD1	.	TRBJ1-1	14	CASSYGQGNTEAFF	TGTGCCAGCAGTTACGGACAGGGGAACACTGAAGCTTTCTTT
TRBV29-1	.	.	TRBJ1-1	11	CSVPLNTEAFF	TGCAGCGTTCCACTCAACACTGAAGCTTTCTTT
TRBV6-1	.	few	TRBJ1-3	16	CASSEYTGSSGNTIYF	TGTGCCAGCAGTGAATACACAGGGAGCTCTGGAAACACCATATATTTT
TRBV11-2	.	.	TRBJ1-1	15	CASSLVDKLNTEAFF	TGTGCCAGCAGCTTAGTGGACAAATTGAACACTGAAGCTTTCTTT
TRBV6-1	.	.	TRBJ1-3	13	CASSESPGDTIYF	TGTGCCAGCAGTGAATCTCCGGGGGACACCATATATTTT
TRBV28	.	.	TRBJ2-3	11	CASSPGDTQYF	TGTGCCAGCAGCCCGGGGGATACGCAGTATTTT
TRBV5-1	TRBD2	.	TRBJ2-1	16	CASSLGSGGSYNEQFF	TGCGCCAGCAGCTTGGGATCGGGAGGCTCCTACAATGAGCAGTTCTTC
TRBV19	TRBD2	once	TRBJ2-5	17	CASRGLAGPAFGETQYF	TGTGCCAGTAGAGGACTAGCGGGGCCCGCATTCGGTGAGACCCAGTACTTC
TRBV7-9	.	.	TRBJ1-5	13	CASRDGLNQPQHF	TGTGCCAGCAGGGACGGACTCAATCAGCCCCAGCATTTT
TRBV12-5	.	once	TRBJ2-7	18	CASGPSFPRLAGSYEQYF	TGTGCTAGTGGTCCTTCGTTTCCCAGGCTTGCGGGATCCTACGAGCAGTACTTC
TRBV4-1	TRBD1	.	TRBJ2-7	16	CASSEDLGTGAYEQYF	TGCGCCAGCAGCGAAGATCTGGGGACAGGGGCCTACGAGCAGTACTTC
TRBV5-6	TRBD1	.	TRBJ1-4	16	CASSSRGRQGNEKLFF	TGTGCCAGCAGCTCGAGAGGTCGACAGGGGAACGAAAAACTGTTTTTT
TRBV19	.	once	TRBJ1-2	13	CASSIGGGDGYTF	TGTGCCAGTAGTATAGGGGGAGGGGATGGCTACACCTTC
TRBV6-1	.	.	TRBJ2-7	14	CASLRGSANYEQYF	TGTGCCAGCCTGAGGGGGTCCGCAAACTACGAGCAGTACTTC
TRBV7-3	TRBD2	.	TRBJ2-3	15	CASSLGLAGPDTQYF	TGTGCCAGCAGTTTGGGACTAGCGGGACCGGATACGCAGTATTTT
TRBV6-5	.	few	TRBJ2-7	12	CASTGVTYEQYF	TGTGCCAGCACAGGTGTAACCTACGAGCAGTACTTC
TRBV9	TRBD2	.	TRBJ2-5	15	CASSPKGLAGETQYF	TGTGCCAGCAGCCCTAAGGGACTAGCGGGAGAGACCCAGTACTTC
TRBV2	TRBD1	.	TRBJ1-2	16	CASTRDRELLNYGYTF	TGTGCCAGTACCCGGGACAGAGAACTCTTAAACTATGGCTACACCTTC
TRBV25-1	TRBD2	.	TRBJ2-7	13	CASSAGLYNKQYF	TGTGCCAGCAGTGCGGGACTATACAACAAGCAGTACTTC
TRBV4-2	TRBD2	.	TRBJ2-3	16	CASSQEGTGGPDTQYF	TGTGCCAGCAGCCAAGAAGGAACGGGAGGTCCAGATACGCAGTATTTT
TRBV7-3	.	.	TRBJ2-2	12	CASSFGGGELFF	TGTGCCAGCAGCTTTGGAGGCGGGGAGCTGTTTTTT
TRBV5-1	.	.	TRBJ1-2	13	CASSLAGEVGYTF	TGCGCCAGCAGCTTGGCTGGGGAGGTAGGCTACACCTTC
TRBV5-1	TRBD2	.	TRBJ2-5	16	CASSLGVAGGQETQYF	TGCGCCAGCAGCTTGGGGGTAGCGGGAGGGCAAGAGACCCAGTACTTC
TRBV21-1	.	.	TRBJ2-1	16	CASTSLPSGVYNEQFF	TGTGCCAGCACCTCCCTCCCTAGCGGAGTATACAATGAGCAGTTCTTC
TRBV5-4	.	.	TRBJ2-3	14	CASSKQGGADTQYF	TGTGCCAGCAGCAAACAGGGAGGGGCAGATACGCAGTATTTT
TRBV5-1	TRBD1	.	TRBJ1-3	15	CASSLDGTGGNTIYF	TGCGCCAGCAGCTTGGATGGGACAGGGGGAAACACCATATATTTT
TRBV9	TRBD2	.	TRBJ2-3	15	CASSVEGGRGDTQYF	TGTGCCAGCAGCGTAGAGGGAGGGCGGGGAGATACGCAGTATTTT
TRBV30	.	.	TRBJ1-2	12	CAWSARGWGYTF	TGTGCCTGGAGCGCCCGGGGTTGGGGCTACACCTTC
TRBV7-9	.	.	TRBJ1-4	13	CASSPTGGEKLFF	TGTGCCAGCAGCCCGACAGGTGGCGAAAAACTGTTTTTT
TRBV5-6	TRBD1	.	TRBJ2-5	13	CASSPNRGQTQYF	TGTGCCAGCAGCCCTAACAGGGGACAGACCCAGTACTTC
TRBV6-5	TRBD1	.	TRBJ2-7	14	CASSYSTGGYEQYF	TGTGCCAGCAGTTACTCGACAGGGGGCTACGAGCAGTACTTC
TRBV5-1	TRBD1	.	TRBJ1-2	14	CASSSTGAPYGYTF	TGCGCCAGCAGCTCAACAGGGGCACCCTATGGCTACACCTTC
TRBV6-5	TRBD1	.	TRBJ2-5	15	CASSYQQGAQETQYF	TGTGCCAGCAGTTACCAACAGGGGGCCCAAGAGACCCAGTACTTC
TRBV2	.	.	TRBJ2-1	15	CASSERLALYNEQFF	TGTGCCAGCAGTGAACGGCTAGCGCTATACAATGAGCAGTTCTTC
TRBV9	.	.	TRBJ2-3	14	CASSVGLVLDTQYF	TGTGCCAGCAGCGTAGGTTTAGTGTTGGATACGCAGTATTTT
TRBV6-1	TRBD2	.	TRBJ2-7	14	CASTIAGESYEQYF	TGTGCCAGCACTATAGCGGGAGAATCCTACGAGCAGTACTTC
TRBV28	.	.	TRBJ2-2	12	CASSFWAGELFF	TGTGCCAGCAGTTTTTGGGCAGGGGAGCTGTTTTTT
TRBV19	TRBD2	.	TRBJ2-1	16	CASSPRVAGGFNEQFF	TGTGCCAGTAGTCCCCGGGTAGCGGGAGGCTTCAATGAGCAGTTCTTC
TRBV5-1	TRBD1	.	TRBJ2-7	14	CASSVAGTDYEQYF	TGCGCCAGCAGCGTTGCCGGGACAGACTACGAGCAGTACTTC
TRBV6-1	.	.	TRBJ1-4	14	CASGQFGLNEKLFF	TGTGCCAGCGGACAGTTCGGCCTTAATGAAAAACTGTTTTTT